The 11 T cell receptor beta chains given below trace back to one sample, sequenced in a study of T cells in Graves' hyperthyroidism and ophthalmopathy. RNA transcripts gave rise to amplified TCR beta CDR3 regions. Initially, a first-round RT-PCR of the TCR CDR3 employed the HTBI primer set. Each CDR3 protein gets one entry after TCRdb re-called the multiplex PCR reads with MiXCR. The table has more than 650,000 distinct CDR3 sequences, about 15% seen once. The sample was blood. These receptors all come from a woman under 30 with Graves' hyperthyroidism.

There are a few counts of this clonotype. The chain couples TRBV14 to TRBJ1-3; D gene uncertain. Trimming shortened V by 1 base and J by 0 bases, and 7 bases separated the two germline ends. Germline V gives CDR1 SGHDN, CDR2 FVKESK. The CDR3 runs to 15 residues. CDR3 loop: CASSQVGFSGNTIYF. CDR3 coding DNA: TGTGCCAGCAGCCAAGTGGGTTTCTCTGGAAACACCATATATTTT. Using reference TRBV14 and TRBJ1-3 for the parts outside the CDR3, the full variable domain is EAGVTQFPSHSVIEKGQTVTLRCDPISGHDNLYWYRRVMGKEIKFLLHFVKESKQDESGMPNNRFLAERTGGTYSTLKVQPAELEDSGVYFCASSQVGFSGNTIYFGEGSWLTVV.

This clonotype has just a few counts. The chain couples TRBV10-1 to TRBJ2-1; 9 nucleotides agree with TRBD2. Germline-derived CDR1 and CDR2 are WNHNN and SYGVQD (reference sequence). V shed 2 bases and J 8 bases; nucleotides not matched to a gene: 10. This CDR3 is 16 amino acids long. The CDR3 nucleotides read TGCGCCAGCAGTGAGCAAAGTAGCGGGAGTGTCGATGAGCAGTTCTTC. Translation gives CASSEQSSGSVDEQFF.

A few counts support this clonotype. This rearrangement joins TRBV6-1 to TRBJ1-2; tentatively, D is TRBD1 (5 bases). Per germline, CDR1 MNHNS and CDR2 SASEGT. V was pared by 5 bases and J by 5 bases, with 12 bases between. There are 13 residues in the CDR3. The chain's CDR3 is CASSPQEGYGYTF. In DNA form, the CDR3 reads TGTGCCAGCAGTCCACAGGAAGGGTATGGCTACACCTTC.

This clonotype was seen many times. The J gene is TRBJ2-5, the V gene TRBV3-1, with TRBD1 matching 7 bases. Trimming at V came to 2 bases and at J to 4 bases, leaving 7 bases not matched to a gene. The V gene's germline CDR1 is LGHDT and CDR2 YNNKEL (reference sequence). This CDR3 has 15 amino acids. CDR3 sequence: CASSQTGDGRETQYF. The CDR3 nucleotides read TGTGCCAGCAGCCAAACAGGGGATGGGAGAGAGACCCAGTACTTC.

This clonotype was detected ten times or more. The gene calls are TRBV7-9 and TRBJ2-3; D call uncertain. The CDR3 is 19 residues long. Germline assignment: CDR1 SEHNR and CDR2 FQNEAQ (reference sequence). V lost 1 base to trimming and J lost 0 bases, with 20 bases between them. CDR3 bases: TGTGCCAGCAGCTTAGGTGGGCTTCTTGGCGGTTCTAGCACAGATACGCAGTATTTT. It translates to CASSLGGLLGGSSTDTQYF. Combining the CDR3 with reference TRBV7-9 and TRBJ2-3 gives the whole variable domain DTGVSQNPRHKITKRGQNVTFRCDPISEHNRLYWYRQTLGQGPEFLTYFQNEAQLEKSRLLSDRFSAERPKGSFSTLEIQRTEQGDSAMYLCASSLGGLLGGSSTDTQYFGPGTRLTVL.

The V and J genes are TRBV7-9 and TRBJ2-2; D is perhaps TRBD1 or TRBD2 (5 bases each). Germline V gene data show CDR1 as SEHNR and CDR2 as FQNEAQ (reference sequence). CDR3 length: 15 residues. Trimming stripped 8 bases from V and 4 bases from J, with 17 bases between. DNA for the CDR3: TGTGCCAGCCTGGGGGTGTGGGGACGCACCGGGGAGCTGTTTTTT. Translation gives CASLGVWGRTGELFF.

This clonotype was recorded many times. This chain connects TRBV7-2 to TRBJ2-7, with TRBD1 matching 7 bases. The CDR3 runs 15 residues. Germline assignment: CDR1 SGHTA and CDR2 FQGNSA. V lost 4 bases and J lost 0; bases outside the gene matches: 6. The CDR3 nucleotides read TGTGCCAGCAGCTGGAAGACAGGGTACTCCTACGAGCAGTACTTC. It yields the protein CASSWKTGYSYEQYF.

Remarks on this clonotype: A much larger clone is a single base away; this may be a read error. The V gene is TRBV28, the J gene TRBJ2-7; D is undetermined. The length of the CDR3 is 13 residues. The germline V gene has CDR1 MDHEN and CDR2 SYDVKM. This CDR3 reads CTSTHTNPYEQYF. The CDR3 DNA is TGTACCAGCACACACACCAACCCCTACGAGCAGTACTTC.

For the CDR3, the DNA is TGCAGTGCTCCTGGACTAGCGGGTAGCACCGGGGAGCTGTTTTTT. It translates to CSAPGLAGSTGELFF. The V and J genes are TRBV20-1 and TRBJ2-2; TRBD2 aligns across 11 bases. Trimming cost V 5 bases and J 4 bases; bases outside gene matches: 6. This CDR3 has 15 amino acids. Germline CDR1 and CDR2: DFQATT and SNEGSKA (reference sequence).

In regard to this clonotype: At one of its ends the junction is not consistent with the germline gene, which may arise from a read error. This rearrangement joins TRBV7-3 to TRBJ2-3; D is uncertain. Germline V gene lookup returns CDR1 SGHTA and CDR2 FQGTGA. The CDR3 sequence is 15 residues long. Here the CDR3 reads CACSLTLRSTDTQYF. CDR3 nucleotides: TGTGCCTGCAGCTTAACGCTCCGAAGCACAGATACGCAGTATTTT. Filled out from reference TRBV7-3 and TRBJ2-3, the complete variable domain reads GAGVSQTPSNKVTEKGKYVELRCDPISGHTALYWYRQSLGQGPEFLIYFQGTGAADDSGLPNDRFFAVRPEGSVSTLKIQRTERGDSAVYLCACSLTLRSTDTQYFGPGTRLTVL.

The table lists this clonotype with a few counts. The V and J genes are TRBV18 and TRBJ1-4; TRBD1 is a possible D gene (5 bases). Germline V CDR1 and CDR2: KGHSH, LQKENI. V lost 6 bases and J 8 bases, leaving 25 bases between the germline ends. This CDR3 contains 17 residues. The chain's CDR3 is CASSPDDGGKGSEKLFF. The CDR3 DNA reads TGTGCCAGCTCGCCCGATGATGGGGGGAAAGGATCGGAAAAACTGTTTTTT.